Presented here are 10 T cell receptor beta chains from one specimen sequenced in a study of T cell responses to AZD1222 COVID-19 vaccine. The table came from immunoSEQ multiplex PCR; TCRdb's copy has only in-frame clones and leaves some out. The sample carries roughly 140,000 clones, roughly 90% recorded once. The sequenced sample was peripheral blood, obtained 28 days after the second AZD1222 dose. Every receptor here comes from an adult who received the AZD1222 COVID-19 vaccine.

The CDR3, as DNA: TGTGCCAGCAGTTCCCCCGGGGGACAGGGGGACACTGAAGCTTTCTTT. This translates into CASSSPGGQGDTEAFF. V is TRBV27 and J is TRBJ1-1, with 11 positions matching TRBD1. Germline V gives CDR1 MNHEY, CDR2 SMNVEV (reference sequence). The CDR3 extends over 16 amino acids. Trimming removed 4 bases from V and 3 bases from J; junction bases left unmatched: 7.

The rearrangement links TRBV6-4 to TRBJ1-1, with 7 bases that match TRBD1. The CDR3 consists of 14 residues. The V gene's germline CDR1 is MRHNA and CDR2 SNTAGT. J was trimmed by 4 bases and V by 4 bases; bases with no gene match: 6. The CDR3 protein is CASSARGASTEAFF. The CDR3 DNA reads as TGTGCCAGCAGTGCCAGGGGGGCAAGCACTGAAGCTTTCTTT.

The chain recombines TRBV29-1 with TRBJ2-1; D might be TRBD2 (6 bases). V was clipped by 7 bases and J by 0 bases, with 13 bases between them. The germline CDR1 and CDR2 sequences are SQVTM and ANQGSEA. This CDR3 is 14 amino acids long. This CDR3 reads CSGRDSGSYNEQFF. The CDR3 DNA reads TGCAGCGGTCGGGACTCAGGCTCCTACAATGAGCAGTTCTTC.

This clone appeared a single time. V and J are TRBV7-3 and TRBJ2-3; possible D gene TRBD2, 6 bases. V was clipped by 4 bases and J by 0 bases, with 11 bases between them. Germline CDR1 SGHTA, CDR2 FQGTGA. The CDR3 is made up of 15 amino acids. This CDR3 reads CASSSLAASTDTQYF. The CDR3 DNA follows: TGTGCCAGCAGCTCATTAGCGGCTAGCACAGATACGCAGTATTTT.

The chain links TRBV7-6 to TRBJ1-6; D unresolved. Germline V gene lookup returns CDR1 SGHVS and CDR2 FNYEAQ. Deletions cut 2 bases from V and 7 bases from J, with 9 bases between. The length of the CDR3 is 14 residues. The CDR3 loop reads CASSLSTGNSPLHF. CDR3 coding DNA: TGTGCCAGCAGCTTATCTACGGGGAATTCACCCCTCCACTTT. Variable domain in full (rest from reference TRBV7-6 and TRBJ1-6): GAGVSQSPRYKVTKRGQDVALRCDPISGHVSLYWYRQALGQGPEFLTYFNYEAQQDKSGLPNDRFSAERPEGSISTLTIQRTEQRDSAMYRCASSLSTGNSPLHFGNGTRLTVT.

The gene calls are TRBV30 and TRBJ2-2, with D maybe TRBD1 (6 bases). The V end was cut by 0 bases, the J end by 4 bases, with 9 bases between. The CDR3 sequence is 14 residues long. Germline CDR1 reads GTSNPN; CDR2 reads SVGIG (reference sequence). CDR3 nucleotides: TGTGCCTGGAGTGTATCAGGGGCCACCGGGGAGCTGTTTTTT. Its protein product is CAWSVSGATGELFF. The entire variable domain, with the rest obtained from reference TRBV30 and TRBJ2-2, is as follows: SQTIHQWPATLVQPVGSPLSLECTVEGTSNPNLYWYRQAAGRGLQLLFYSVGIGQISSEVPQNLSASRPQDRQFILSSKKLLLSDSGFYLCAWSVSGATGELFFGEGSRLTVL.

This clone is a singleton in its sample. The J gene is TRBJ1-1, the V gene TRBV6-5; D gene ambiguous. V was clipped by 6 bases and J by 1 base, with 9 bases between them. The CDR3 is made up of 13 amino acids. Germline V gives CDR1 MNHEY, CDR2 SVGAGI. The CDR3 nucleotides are TGTGCCAGCAGCCCCGACACGAACACTGAAGCTTTCTTT. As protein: CASSPDTNTEAFF.

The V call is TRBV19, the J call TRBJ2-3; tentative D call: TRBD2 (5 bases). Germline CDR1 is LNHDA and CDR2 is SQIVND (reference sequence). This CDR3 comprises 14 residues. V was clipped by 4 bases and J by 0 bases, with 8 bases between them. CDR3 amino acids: CASSTRGSTDTQYF. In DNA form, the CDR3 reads TGTGCCAGTAGTACCCGCGGGAGCACAGATACGCAGTATTTT.

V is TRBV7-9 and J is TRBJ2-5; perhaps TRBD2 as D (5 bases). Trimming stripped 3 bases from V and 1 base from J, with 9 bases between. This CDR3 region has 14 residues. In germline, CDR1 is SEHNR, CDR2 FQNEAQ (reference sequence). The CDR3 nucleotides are TGTGCCAGCAGCTTTCCCGGGGTCCAAGAGACCCAGTACTTC. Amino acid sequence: CASSFPGVQETQYF.

Written as DNA, the CDR3 is TGTGCCACCAGTGATATAAAGGACAGGGTGGAGACCCAGTACTTC. Its translation: CATSDIKDRVETQYF. The chain links TRBV24-1 to TRBJ2-5, with 8 positions matching TRBD1. Germline V gene lookup returns CDR1 KGHDR and CDR2 SFDVKD. The CDR3 runs 15 residues. The ends lost 3 bases at V and 5 bases at J; junction bases unmatched: 7.